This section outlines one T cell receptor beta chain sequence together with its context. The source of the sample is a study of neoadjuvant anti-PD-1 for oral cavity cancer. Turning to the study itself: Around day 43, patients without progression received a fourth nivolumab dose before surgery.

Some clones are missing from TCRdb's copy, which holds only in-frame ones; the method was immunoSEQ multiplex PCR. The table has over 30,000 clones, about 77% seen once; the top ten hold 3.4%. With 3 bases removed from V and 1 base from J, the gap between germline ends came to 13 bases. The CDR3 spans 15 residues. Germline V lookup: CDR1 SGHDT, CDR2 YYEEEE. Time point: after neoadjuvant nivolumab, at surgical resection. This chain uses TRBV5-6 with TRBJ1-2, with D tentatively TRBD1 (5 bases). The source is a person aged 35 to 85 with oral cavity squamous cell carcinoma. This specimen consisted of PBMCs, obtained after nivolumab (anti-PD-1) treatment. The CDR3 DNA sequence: TGTGCCAGCAGCTACACCGGGGGGATTAACTATGGCTACACCTTC. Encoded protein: CASSYTGGINYGYTF.